This T cell receptor (beta chain) derives from a study of early T cells in non-severe SARS-CoV-2 infection. Overall study results and limits: Missing private and CD4 specificities, VDJdb matching favored anti-spike CD8 responses.

Via MiXCR, TCRdb re-called the 5' RACE reads, giving one row per CDR3 protein. This repertoire shows under 70,000 distinct CDR3 sequences, roughly 12% found once; its top ten account for approximately 9.8%. Between the trimmed V and J ends, which lost 7 bases and 5 bases, there was a span of 17 bases. Per germline, CDR1 MRHNA and CDR2 SNTAGT. The CDR3 has 14 residues. In its sample, this clonotype was seen many times. Antigen specificity is unknown. The sample was whole blood. The clonotype comes from an adult who was a healthcare worker with PCR-confirmed SARS-CoV-2 infection or an uninfected control (not recorded which). V is TRBV6-4 and J is TRBJ1-1; maybe TRBD1 (6 bases). CDR3 sequence: CASTASQGGTEAFF. The CDR3 nucleotides are TGTGCCAGCACCGCATCACAGGGAGGGACTGAAGCTTTCTTT.